This T cell receptor (beta chain) was captured by sequencing in a study of post-analysis software for immune sequencing data. Study summary: Included courses were relapsing-remitting and secondary progressive multiple sclerosis; progressive-relapsing multiple sclerosis was also included. Study results and limitations: Elevated frequency relative to controls characterized 4 or 5 TRBV segments in patients, TRBV5-6, TRBV5-1 and TRBV20-1 among them.

Every TCR beta cDNA library bore unique molecular identifiers. TCRdb re-analysed the PCR reads in MiXCR, keeping a single row per CDR3 protein. The sample lists fewer than 850,000 distinct CDR3 sequences; roughly 27% were seen once. V dropped 5 bases and J dropped 9; count of bases not matched to a gene: 12. The CDR3 is 16 residues long. Points on this clonotype: Its target is unknown.

The TCR was taken from a girl under 18 with multiple sclerosis. Sequencing used blood. The chain uses TRBV12-3 or TRBV12-4 and TRBJ2-4; 11 bases agree with TRBD2. CDR3 nucleotides: TGTGCCAGCAGTACCTTAGCGGGAGGGCCTACGGGCATTCAGTACTTC. Its translation: CASSTLAGGPTGIQYF.